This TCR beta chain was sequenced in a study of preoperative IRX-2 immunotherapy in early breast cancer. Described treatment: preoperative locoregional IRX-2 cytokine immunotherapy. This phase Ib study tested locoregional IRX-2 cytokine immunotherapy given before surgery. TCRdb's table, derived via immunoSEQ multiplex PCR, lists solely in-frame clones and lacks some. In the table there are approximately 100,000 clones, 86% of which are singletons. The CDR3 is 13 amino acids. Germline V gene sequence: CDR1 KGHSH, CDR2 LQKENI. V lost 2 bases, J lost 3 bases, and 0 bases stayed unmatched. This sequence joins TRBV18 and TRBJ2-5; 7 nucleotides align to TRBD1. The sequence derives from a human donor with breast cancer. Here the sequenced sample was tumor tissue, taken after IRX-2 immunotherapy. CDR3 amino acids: CASSPTGEETQYF. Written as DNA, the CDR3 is TGTGCCAGCTCACCAACAGGGGAAGAGACCCAGTACTTC.